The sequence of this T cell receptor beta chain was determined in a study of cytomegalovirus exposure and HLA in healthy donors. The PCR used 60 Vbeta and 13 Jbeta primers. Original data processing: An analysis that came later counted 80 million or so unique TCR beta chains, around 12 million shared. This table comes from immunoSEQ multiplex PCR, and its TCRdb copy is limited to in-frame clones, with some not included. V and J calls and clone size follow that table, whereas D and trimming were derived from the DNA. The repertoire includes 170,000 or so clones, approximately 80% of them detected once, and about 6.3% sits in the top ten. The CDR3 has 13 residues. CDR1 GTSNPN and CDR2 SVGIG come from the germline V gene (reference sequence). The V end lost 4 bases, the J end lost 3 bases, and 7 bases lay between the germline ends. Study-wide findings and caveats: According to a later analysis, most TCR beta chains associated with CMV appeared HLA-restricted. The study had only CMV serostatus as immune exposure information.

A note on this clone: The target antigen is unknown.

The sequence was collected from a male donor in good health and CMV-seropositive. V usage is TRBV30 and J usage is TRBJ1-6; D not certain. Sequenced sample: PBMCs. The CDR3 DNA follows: TGTGCCTGGAAAGAGGACTATAATTCACCCCTCCACTTT. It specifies CAWKEDYNSPLHF.